This T cell receptor beta chain was captured in a study of T cells in Graves' hyperthyroidism and ophthalmopathy. After removal of 0 bases from V and 4 bases from J, the junction contained 12 bases not matched to a gene. CDR1 and CDR2 from the germline V gene are GTSNPN and SVGIG (reference sequence). This CDR3 comprises 17 residues. Uncontrolled infection, other autoimmune disease, pregnancy or lactation barred patients from enrollment. This clonotype was detected ten times or more. RNA transcripts gave rise to amplified TCR beta CDR3 regions. The TCR CDR3 first-round RT-PCR relied on the HTBI primer set. TCRdb itself ran the multiplex PCR reads through MiXCR, one entry per CDR3 protein. The table lists about 400,000 distinct CDR3 sequences, approximately 15% of them singletons, with approximately 30% in the top ten.

This sequence joins TRBV30 and TRBJ2-5, with 9 bases aligning to TRBD2. The sample was blood. The source of this sequence is a woman aged 30 to 39 with Graves' hyperthyroidism. CDR3 sequence reads: CAWSVLGLAGPRETQYF. Written as DNA, the CDR3 is TGTGCCTGGAGTGTACTGGGGCTAGCGGGGCCTAGAGAGACCCAGTACTTC.